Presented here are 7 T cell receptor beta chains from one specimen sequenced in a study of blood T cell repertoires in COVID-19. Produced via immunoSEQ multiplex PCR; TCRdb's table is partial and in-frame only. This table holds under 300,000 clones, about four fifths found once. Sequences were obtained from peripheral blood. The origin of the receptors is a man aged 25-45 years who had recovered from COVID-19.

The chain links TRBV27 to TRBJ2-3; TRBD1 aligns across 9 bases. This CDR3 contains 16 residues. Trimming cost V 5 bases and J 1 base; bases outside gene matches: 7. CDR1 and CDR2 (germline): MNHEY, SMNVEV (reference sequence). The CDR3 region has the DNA TGTGCCAGCAGTCCCAGGACAGGGGTTGGCACAGATACGCAGTATTTT. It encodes CASSPRTGVGTDTQYF.

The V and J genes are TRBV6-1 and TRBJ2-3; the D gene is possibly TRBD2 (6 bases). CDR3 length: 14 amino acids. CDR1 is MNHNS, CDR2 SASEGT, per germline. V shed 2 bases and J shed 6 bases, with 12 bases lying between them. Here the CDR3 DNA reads TGTGCCAGCAGTGAATCCAAAGGGAGGGATACGCAGTATTTT. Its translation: CASSESKGRDTQYF.

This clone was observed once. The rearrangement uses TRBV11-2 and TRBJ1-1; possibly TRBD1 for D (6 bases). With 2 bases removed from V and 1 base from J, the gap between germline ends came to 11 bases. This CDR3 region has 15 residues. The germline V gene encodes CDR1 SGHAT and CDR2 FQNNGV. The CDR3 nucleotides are TGTGCCAGCAGCTTATCGCAGGGGCAGAACACTGAAGCTTTCTTT. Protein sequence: CASSLSQGQNTEAFF.

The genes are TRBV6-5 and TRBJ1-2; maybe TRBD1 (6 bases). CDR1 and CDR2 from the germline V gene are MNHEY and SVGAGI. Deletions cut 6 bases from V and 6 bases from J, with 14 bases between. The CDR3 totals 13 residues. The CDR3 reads CASSVTGSDGYTF. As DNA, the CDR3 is TGTGCCAGCAGCGTTACAGGGTCTGATGGCTACACCTTC.

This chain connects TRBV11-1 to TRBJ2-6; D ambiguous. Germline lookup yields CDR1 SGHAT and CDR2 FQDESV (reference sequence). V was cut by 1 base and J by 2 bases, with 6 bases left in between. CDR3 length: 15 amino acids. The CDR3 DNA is TGTGCCAGCAGCTTAGACAGCACTGGGGCCAACGTCCTGACTTTC. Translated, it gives CASSLDSTGANVLTF.

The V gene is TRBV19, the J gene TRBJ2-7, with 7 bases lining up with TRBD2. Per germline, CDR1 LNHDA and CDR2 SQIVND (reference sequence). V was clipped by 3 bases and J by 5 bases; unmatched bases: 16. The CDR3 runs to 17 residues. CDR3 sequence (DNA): TGTGCCAGTAGTATTAGCGGGCCGGCAGGGAGTACCCACGAGCAGTACGTC. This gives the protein CASSISGPAGSTHEQYV.

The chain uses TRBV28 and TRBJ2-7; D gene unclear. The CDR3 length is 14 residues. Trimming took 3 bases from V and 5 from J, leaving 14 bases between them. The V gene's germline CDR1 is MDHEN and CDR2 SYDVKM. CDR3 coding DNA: TGTGCCAGCAGTTTTGGCCCCCCTGGGCACGAGCAGTACGTC. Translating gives CASSFGPPGHEQYV.